These T cell receptor beta chains were read from a single sample in a study of blood T cell repertoires in COVID-19. Sequencing used immunoSEQ multiplex PCR; TCRdb keeps in-frame clones, though not all of them. The table includes approximately 170,000 clones, about 85% detected once. Sequences were obtained from peripheral blood. Receptors originate from a man older than 75 with COVID-19, enrolled during active disease. Both conserved end residues are part of each CDR3. A D gene is named only where the DNA matches it firmly. Clone sizes are given selectively: once, few, many, or a class where the clone is expanded.

D gene | J gene | clone size | V gene | CDR3 DNA | CDR3 protein
NA | TRBJ2-5 | NA | TRBV5-1 | TGCGCCAGCAGCTTGGGCGGGGTACAAGAGACCCAGTACTTC | CASSLGGVQETQYF
NA | TRBJ2-7 | NA | TRBV2 | TGTGCCAGCAGTGAACAGGTCCGGGGCGAGCAGTACTTC | CASSEQVRGEQYF
TRBD2 | TRBJ2-1 | few | TRBV3-1/TRBV3-2 | TGTGCCAGCAGCCCCCGTGGGAGGGACAATGAGCAGTTCTTC | CASSPRGRDNEQFF
TRBD1 | TRBJ2-7 | NA | TRBV19 | TGTGCCAGTAGTATAGTTGACAGGGGACAAGGCTACGAGCAGTACTTC | CASSIVDRGQGYEQYF
NA | TRBJ2-3 | NA | TRBV5-4 | TGTGCCACCTCCGGAGGGGGCATTACAGATACGCAGTATTTT | CATSGGGITDTQYF
NA | TRBJ1-2 | NA | TRBV4-3 | TGCGCCAGCAGCCAAGCGATCTCGACACATGGCTACACCTTC | CASSQAISTHGYTF
TRBD1 | TRBJ2-7 | NA | TRBV6-2/TRBV6-3 | TGTGCCAGCAGCCCCCGGGACAGGGGCAGCTCCTACGAGCAGTACTTC | CASSPRDRGSSYEQYF
NA | TRBJ2-7 | NA | TRBV11-2 | TGTGCCAGCAGCTCCAGCTACGAGCAGTACTTC | CASSSSYEQYF
TRBD1 | TRBJ1-2 | once | TRBV28 | TGTGCCAGCAGGAGCCGGGACAGAGCAAATGGCTACACCTTC | CASRSRDRANGYTF
TRBD1 | TRBJ1-1 | NA | TRBV9 | TGTGCCAGCAGCGCCACGGGACAGAAGAACACTGAAGCTTTCTTT | CASSATGQKNTEAFF
NA | TRBJ1-2 | NA | TRBV7-9 | TGTGCCAGCAGCTTTGCAGGGAACTATGGCTACACCTTC | CASSFAGNYGYTF
TRBD1 | TRBJ1-2 | NA | TRBV4-3 | TGCGCCAGCAGCCAAAAGACAGGGGGTTATGGCTACACCTTC | CASSQKTGGYGYTF
NA | TRBJ1-2 | few | TRBV2 | TGTGCCAGCAGTGACAGACACCTTCGAGGCTACACCTTC | CASSDRHLRGYTF
NA | TRBJ2-1 | NA | TRBV7-9 | TGTGCCAGTTCTGCGTACAATGAGCAGTTCTTC | CASSAYNEQFF
TRBD1 | TRBJ1-2 | NA | TRBV9 | TGTGCCAGCAGCGGTAACCGGGACAGGGGACACGGCTACACCTTC | CASSGNRDRGHGYTF
TRBD1 | TRBJ1-1 | NA | TRBV19 | TGTGCCAGTAGTACGGGACAGCAGAACACTGAAGCTTTCTTT | CASSTGQQNTEAFF
NA | TRBJ1-2 | NA | TRBV5-6 | TGTGCCAGCAGCTTGGGCAGGGCTTACTATGGCTACACCTTC | CASSLGRAYYGYTF
TRBD1 | TRBJ1-5 | NA | TRBV6-2/TRBV6-3 | TGTGCCAGCAGTCAGGGGGCGCGAAATCAGCCCCAGCATTTT | CASSQGARNQPQHF
NA | TRBJ2-1 | once | TRBV6-2/TRBV6-3 | TGTGCCAGCAGTAAGACAGAAGGCTCCTACAATGAGCAGTTCTTC | CASSKTEGSYNEQFF
NA | TRBJ1-5 | NA | TRBV12-3/TRBV12-4 | TGTGCCAGCAGCTCGACAGGTTCTGGGCCCCAGCATTTT | CASSSTGSGPQHF
NA | TRBJ1-3 | NA | TRBV24-1 | TGTGCCACCAGTGATTTGTGGCAGCGCTCTGGAAACACCATATATTTT | CATSDLWQRSGNTIYF
NA | TRBJ1-4 | few | TRBV29-1 | TGCAGCGGGGTCGTAGGGGTCTTAGGTGAAAAACTGTTTTTT | CSGVVGVLGEKLFF
TRBD1 | TRBJ1-2 | once | TRBV4-1 | TGCGCCAGCAGGGCGACAGGGGAGAGGGGCTACACCTTC | CASRATGERGYTF
NA | TRBJ1-4 | NA | TRBV2 | TGTGCCAGCACTAATTCCGGGACACCGGGTGAAAAACTGTTTTTT | CASTNSGTPGEKLFF
TRBD2 | TRBJ2-1 | NA | TRBV2 | TGTGCCAGCAGGAAAGCGGGGGTTGAGCAGTTCTTC | CASRKAGVEQFF
NA | TRBJ1-6 | NA | TRBV5-6 | TGTGCCAGCAGCTTCGGGGGGCTTGGATCACCCCTCCACTTT | CASSFGGLGSPLHF
NA | TRBJ1-5 | NA | TRBV18 | TGTGCCAGCTCCCGGTCTTCAGGGTCCCATCAGCCCCAGCATTTT | CASSRSSGSHQPQHF
NA | TRBJ1-2 | NA | TRBV3-1/TRBV3-2 | TGTGCCAGCAGCCAAGGGAGAAGGGGCTACACCTTC | CASSQGRRGYTF
TRBD1 | TRBJ1-2 | NA | TRBV2 | TGTGCCAGCAGGGCCGGGACAGGTTTTTATGGCTACACCTTC | CASRAGTGFYGYTF
TRBD2 | TRBJ2-5 | NA | TRBV19 | TGTGCCAGTAGTCCCGGACTAGCGGGGGGGCTGATCCAAGAGACCCAGTACTTC | CASSPGLAGGLIQETQYF
TRBD1 | TRBJ1-1 | NA | TRBV6-2/TRBV6-3 | TGTGCCAGCAGTTCCGCCGCGGGACAGTTGAACACTGAAGCTTTCTTT | CASSSAAGQLNTEAFF
NA | TRBJ2-5 | NA | TRBV5-1 | TGCGCCAGCGCTCCAAGGGGAGGGGGGCAAGAGACCCAGTACTTC | CASAPRGGGQETQYF
TRBD1 | TRBJ1-1 | NA | TRBV19 | TGTGCCAGTAGCCGGGGACAGCAGAACACTGAAGCTTTCTTT | CASSRGQQNTEAFF
NA | TRBJ1-6 | NA | TRBV4-2 | TGTGCCAGCAGCCAATCCTCCGGGGTAGGACGAGGGTCACCCCTCCACTTT | CASSQSSGVGRGSPLHF
NA | TRBJ1-2 | NA | TRBV12-3/TRBV12-4 | TGTGCCAGCAGCCCCCAGGACTATGGCTACACCTTC | CASSPQDYGYTF
NA | TRBJ1-4 | NA | TRBV5-6 | TGTGCCAGCAGCCTGACAGAAATAGATGAAAAACTGTTTTTT | CASSLTEIDEKLFF
TRBD1 | TRBJ1-2 | few | TRBV9 | TGTGCCAGCAGCGCGGGACAGGGGAACTATGGCTACACCTTC | CASSAGQGNYGYTF
NA | TRBJ2-3 | NA | TRBV5-1 | TGCGCCAGCAGCTTACCTCTAGGCTCTAGCACAGATACGCAGTATTTT | CASSLPLGSSTDTQYF
NA | TRBJ1-1 | NA | TRBV29-1 | TGCAGTTTCTCAGGACACGGTAACACTGAAGCTTTCTTT | CSFSGHGNTEAFF